What follows describes a single T cell receptor beta chain. Its specificity is not known. Genes and germline come from the mouse. The CDR3 extends 1 residue past the end of the read, so its final part is completed from the germline J gene. Clones were read by immunoSEQ multiplex PCR, and TCRdb kept only the in-frame ones, dropping some. The repertoire holds tens of thousands of clones, with roughly 75% as singletons. V dropped 4 bases and J dropped 6; count of bases not matched to a gene: 2. The CDR3 length is 12 residues. Germline CDR1 is SGHSA and CDR2 is FRNQAP. This sample stems from a study of tissue T cells after allogeneic stem cell transplantation. Findings and caveats of the study: Only a limited share of tissue TCRs appeared in blood or spleen. TCR repertoires tracked anatomic similarity, regardless of disease or transplant status.

Sequencing input: sorted cells pooled from one or two spleens. This chain connects TRBV16 to TRBJ2-7, with 8 positions matching TRBD2. The clonotype comes from a pool of C57BL/6 mice in good health. The CDR3 loop reads CASSWGGVEQYF. CDR3 DNA, as far as it was read: TGTGCAAGCAGCTGGGGGGGCGTTGAACAGTAC.